A single sample is the source of the 32 T cell receptor beta chains below, sequenced in a study of T cells after yellow fever vaccination. TCRdb reprocessed the 5' RACE reads with MiXCR, giving one entry per CDR3 protein. The sample has 150,000 to 200,000 distinct CDR3 sequences, about 6% seen once. Sequenced here: CD4+ T cells sorted from PBMCs, sampled on the day of the first yellow fever vaccination. All receptors come from a man aged 18 to 30 who received the YFV17D yellow fever vaccine.

This clonotype was counted ten times or more. The chain joins TRBV6-2 or TRBV6-3 to TRBJ2-3; possible D gene TRBD2, 5 bases. CDR3 length: 14 amino acids. The V and J ends lost 6 bases and 6 bases respectively, with 16 bases between them. Germline V lookup: CDR1 MNHEY, CDR2 SVGEGT. The CDR3 region is CASSPTSIVDTQYF. The DNA of the CDR3 is TGTGCCAGCAGCCCAACTAGTATTGTGGATACGCAGTATTTT.

This clonotype showed up many times. This CDR3 reads CASSYDGSSYNEQFF. CDR3 coding DNA: TGTGCCAGCAGCTACGACGGGAGCTCCTACAATGAGCAGTTCTTC. The chain carries TRBV7-2 and TRBJ2-1, with D perhaps matching TRBD2 (6 bases). Germline V gene sequence: CDR1 SGHTA, CDR2 FQGNSA. Trimming removed 4 bases at V and 0 bases at J, with 10 bases between. The CDR3 runs to 15 residues.

This clonotype was seen a few times. The rearrangement uses TRBV5-1 and TRBJ2-6; D gene uncertain. CDR3 length: 14 amino acids. Germline V gene sequence: CDR1 SGHRS, CDR2 YFSETQ. V was pared by 5 bases and J by 0 bases, with 6 bases between. The CDR3 nucleotides are TGCGCCAGCAGTTGGGGCTCTGGGGCCAACGTCCTGACTTTC. Amino acid sequence: CASSWGSGANVLTF.

This clonotype showed up just a few times. The chain joins TRBV7-2 to TRBJ2-4, with 9 bases identical to TRBD1. This CDR3 spans 17 amino acids. After removal of 5 bases from V and 0 bases from J, the junction contained 8 bases not matched to a gene. Per the germline V gene, CDR1 is SGHTA and CDR2 is FQGNSA. The DNA of the CDR3 is TGTGCCAGCAGCCCGGTACAGGGGGCAGGAGCCAAAAACATTCAGTACTTC. As protein: CASSPVQGAGAKNIQYF.

This clonotype was seen at least ten times. The V call is TRBV29-1, the J call TRBJ2-1; no clear D gene. Trimming removed 2 bases at V and 8 bases at J, with 7 bases between. The germline gives CDR1 SQVTM, CDR2 ANQGSEA. CDR3 size: 11 residues. The chain's CDR3 is CSVELVHEQFF. The CDR3 bases are TGCAGCGTTGAATTGGTCCATGAGCAGTTCTTC.

The chain is built from TRBV4-1 and TRBJ2-5; either TRBD1 or TRBD2 may supply D (5 bases each). The CDR3 covers 15 residues. CDR1 and CDR2 from the germline V gene are MGHRA and YSYEKL. Trimming cost V 1 base and J 4 bases, with 13 bases left between them. CDR3 nucleotides: TGCGCCAGCAGCCAAGTTGGAGTGGGACGAGAGACCCAGTACTTC. It encodes CASSQVGVGRETQYF.

A remark on this clonotype: A read error may be the cause here, since a much bigger clone is one base away. The rearrangement uses TRBV6-4 and TRBJ2-3; a possible D gene is TRBD2 (5 bases). CDR3 length equals 14 residues. Germline V gene lookup returns CDR1 MRHNA and CDR2 SNTAGT. Written as DNA, the CDR3 is TGTGCCAGCCGGGCGGCCCCTAGCACAGATACGCTGTATTTT. It codes for CASRAAPSTDTLYF.

There are many counts of this clonotype. The chain combines TRBV5-1 with TRBJ2-1; weak D call: TRBD2 (5 bases). V lost 2 bases and J 7 bases, leaving 16 bases between the germline ends. CDR1 is SGHRS and CDR2 is YFSETQ in the germline V gene. The CDR3 sequence is 15 residues long. In DNA form, the CDR3 reads TGCGCCAGCAGCTTCTCCGAGGGTGGGTGGAATGAGCAGTTCTTC. The encoded protein is CASSFSEGGWNEQFF.

The chain recombines TRBV11-2 with TRBJ2-3, with 9 bases aligning to TRBD1. The CDR3 sequence is 18 residues long. V gave up 6 bases and J gave up 8 bases; unmatched junction bases: 21. The germline gives CDR1 SGHAT, CDR2 FQNNGV. For the CDR3, the DNA is TGTGCCAGCAGGAGGGAGGTTGGGGACAGGGCGTCGGTAGGTACGCAGTATTTT. Protein sequence: CASRREVGDRASVGTQYF.

The rearrangement joins TRBV5-4 to TRBJ2-2, with a weak D call TRBD1 (5 bases). The germline V and J ends were trimmed by 4 bases and 0 bases, with 10 bases remaining between them. CDR1 is SGHNT, CDR2 YYREEE, per germline (reference sequence). The CDR3 extends over 15 amino acids. CDR3 nucleotide sequence: TGTGCCAGCAGCACCCGACAGACGAACACCGGGGAGCTGTTTTTT. Encoded protein: CASSTRQTNTGELFF.

At least ten counts were recorded for this clonotype. The genes are TRBV2 and TRBJ1-4, with a possible D match to TRBD1 (5 bases). V dropped 6 bases and J dropped 8 bases, with 16 bases sitting between them. Germline V gives CDR1 SNHLY, CDR2 FYNNEI. The CDR3 runs to 14 residues. The CDR3, as DNA: TGTGCCAGCAGCCACGGGGGGTTCGAGGAAAAACTGTTTTTT. Its translation is CASSHGGFEEKLFF.

This chain connects TRBV6-1 to TRBJ2-1; perhaps TRBD2 as D (5 bases). The CDR3 is 14 amino acids. Trimming shortened V by 6 bases and J by 13 bases, and 22 bases separated the two germline ends. Germline CDR1 and CDR2: MNHNS and SASEGT. This chain's CDR3 is CASSPHQGQTGQFF. CDR3 bases: TGTGCCAGCAGCCCCCATCAAGGTCAGACGGGACAGTTCTTC.

V usage is TRBV7-2 and J usage is TRBJ2-3; 7 nucleotides agree with TRBD1. The V and J ends lost 5 bases and 1 base, in that order; junction bases with no gene match: 3. The germline V gene has CDR1 SGHTA and CDR2 FQGNSA. There are 14 residues in the CDR3. In DNA form, the CDR3 reads TGTGCCAGCAGCCCCGACAGGGGCACAGATACGCAGTATTTT. Translating gives CASSPDRGTDTQYF.

With respect to this clonotype: This may arise from a read error, as a much more abundant clone is one base away. The rearrangement links TRBV24-1 to TRBJ2-3; 8 bases match TRBD1. Germline V CDR1 and CDR2: KGHDR, SFDVKD. The CDR3 contains 17 residues. CDR3 DNA: TGTGCCAACAGTGACCGACTGACAGGGGCCCCAGGGGCCCCGCAGTATTTT. As protein: CANSDRLTGAPGAPQYF.

This clonotype was seen at least ten times. V gene TRBV7-9 combines with J gene TRBJ1-4, with 7 positions matching TRBD1. Losses at the gene ends were 4 bases for V and 7 bases for J; bases not matched to a gene: 9. There are 15 residues in the CDR3. Germline CDR1 is SEHNR and CDR2 is FQNEAQ (reference sequence). CDR3 loop: CASSSLTGRSEKLFF. The CDR3 DNA reads as TGTGCCAGCAGCTCGTTGACAGGGCGAAGTGAAAAACTGTTTTTT.

This clonotype occurred a few times. The chain joins TRBV10-3 to TRBJ2-7, with 7 bases aligning to TRBD1. Per germline, CDR1 ENHRY and CDR2 SYGVKD. V shed 0 bases and J 3 bases; nucleotides not matched to a gene: 5. This CDR3 has 15 residues. CDR3 DNA sequence: TGTGCCATCAGTGAGTCGACAGGGACGAACTACGAGCAGTACGTC. Protein product: CAISESTGTNYEQYV.

This clonotype occurred a few times. The V gene is TRBV6-2 or TRBV6-3, the J gene TRBJ2-7; tentative D call: TRBD1 (5 bases). The germline V and J ends were trimmed by 2 bases and 2 bases, with 13 bases remaining between them. The germline gives CDR1 MNHEY, CDR2 SVGEGT. The CDR3 contains 15 residues. The CDR3 loop is CASSYGVGAPYEQYV. The CDR3 DNA reads as TGTGCCAGCAGTTACGGTGTTGGGGCGCCCTACGAGCAGTACGTC.

This clonotype was found many times. This sequence joins TRBV12-3 or TRBV12-4 and TRBJ1-3; possible D gene TRBD1, 6 bases. The CDR3 has 12 amino acids. Trimming took off 2 bases at V and 11 bases at J, with 10 bases between the two ends. CDR3 residues: CASSLRKGAIYF. DNA for the CDR3: TGTGCCAGCAGTTTAAGGAAGGGGGCCATATATTTT.

The chain recombines TRBV5-1 with TRBJ2-2; possible D gene TRBD1, 6 bases. Germline V gene data show CDR1 as SGHRS and CDR2 as YFSETQ. V lost 3 bases to trimming and J lost 4 bases, with 10 bases between them. This CDR3 region has 14 residues. DNA of the CDR3: TGCGCCAGCAGCTATATACAGGGCACCGGGGAGCTGTTTTTT. Protein: CASSYIQGTGELFF.

This clonotype has more than one count but fewer than ten. The chain recombines TRBV24-1 with TRBJ2-2, with 7 bases aligning to TRBD1. The CDR3 runs to 16 residues. Trimming cost V 4 bases and J 5 bases; bases outside gene matches: 9. Per the germline V gene, CDR1 is KGHDR and CDR2 is SFDVKD. For the CDR3, the DNA is TGTGCCACCAGTGACATAATCTTACAGGGGACCGGGGAGCTGTTTTTT. Its protein product is CATSDIILQGTGELFF.

Remarks on this clonotype: Since a much larger clone is just one base distant, this may be a read error. The chain links TRBV20-1 to TRBJ2-3; D is perhaps TRBD1 or TRBD2 (5 bases each). CDR1 DFQATT and CDR2 SNEGSKA come from the germline V gene (reference sequence). This CDR3 is built from 14 residues. For the CDR3, the DNA is TGCAGTGGGGGGTTGGGGGTGGAGGCAGATAAGCAGTATTTT. It is translated as CSGGLGVEADKQYF.

DNA of the CDR3: TGTGCCAGCAGCCATACTTCGGGACAGGGGGGAGAGACCCAGTACTTC. It translates to CASSHTSGQGGETQYF. The chain uses TRBV11-2 and TRBJ2-5; 11 bases match TRBD1. Germline V CDR1 and CDR2: SGHAT, FQNNGV. The CDR3 runs to 16 residues. Trimming removed 5 bases from V and 4 bases from J; junction bases left unmatched: 9.

This clonotype was observed many times. This chain links TRBV19 with TRBJ1-2, with 8 bases that match TRBD1. Germline V lookup: CDR1 LNHDA, CDR2 SQIVND (reference sequence). Trimming at V came to 8 bases and at J to 6 bases, leaving 5 bases not matched to a gene. CDR3 length: 12 amino acids. CDR3 sequence: CASGDRGNGYTF. In nucleotides, the CDR3 is TGTGCCAGTGGTGACAGGGGAAATGGCTACACCTTC.

This clonotype has just a few counts. This chain joins TRBV12-3 or TRBV12-4 and TRBJ2-2; no firm D call. V shed 6 bases and J shed 12 bases, with 11 bases lying between them. The CDR3 runs 11 residues. CDR3 region: CASSLLRKLFF. The CDR3 DNA reads as TGTGCCAGCAGCCTACTAAGGAAGCTGTTTTTT.

This clonotype showed up just a few times. The chain carries TRBV14 and TRBJ2-1; possible D gene TRBD2, 5 bases. The CDR3 spans 14 residues. V lost 3 bases and J 7 bases, leaving 13 bases between the germline ends. Germline V lookup: CDR1 SGHDN, CDR2 FVKESK. The CDR3 sequence is CASSQTMSSNEQFF. As DNA, the CDR3 is TGTGCCAGCAGCCAGACTATGAGCAGTAATGAGCAGTTCTTC.

This rearrangement joins TRBV20-1 to TRBJ1-2; 8 nucleotides line up with TRBD1. Looked up from germline, CDR1 is DFQATT and CDR2 is SNEGSKA (reference sequence). V was pared by 5 bases and J by 4 bases, with 3 bases of the junction left unmatched. The CDR3 consists of 12 residues. DNA for the CDR3: TGCAGTGCTTATACAGGGGGCTATGGCTACACCTTC. This translates into CSAYTGGYGYTF.

This clonotype showed up many times. The chain links TRBV7-6 to TRBJ2-1, with TRBD2 identical over 7 bases. In germline, CDR1 is SGHVS, CDR2 FNYEAQ. The CDR3 sequence is 12 residues long. V shed 1 base and J 13 bases; nucleotides not matched to a gene: 4. CDR3: CASSLVGGIQFF. CDR3 in DNA: TGTGCCAGCAGCTTAGTGGGGGGGATACAGTTCTTC.

On this clonotype itself: This clone may be a read error of a much larger clone one base away. V usage is TRBV6-2 or TRBV6-3 and J usage is TRBJ2-7; D possibly corresponds to TRBD1 (6 bases). Deletions cut 2 bases from V and 5 bases from J, with 19 bases between. Germline CDR1 MNHEY, CDR2 SVGEGT. The CDR3 is 16 amino acids. CDR3 amino acids: CASSYHNTGKRNEQYF. The CDR3 nucleotides are TGTGCCAGCAGTTACCATAACACAGGGAAGAGGAACGAGCAGTACTTC.

At least ten counts were recorded for this clonotype. The chain employs TRBV11-2 and TRBJ1-6; D not resolved. The germline V and J ends were trimmed by 6 bases and 0 bases, with 12 bases remaining between them. Looked up from germline, CDR1 is SGHAT and CDR2 is FQNNGV. The CDR3 has 16 residues. CDR3 coding DNA: TGTGCCAGCAGTCCCGGTCTAAGCTCCTATAATTCACCCCTCCACTTT. Residues: CASSPGLSSYNSPLHF.

This clonotype has just a few counts. The chain uses TRBV7-3 and TRBJ1-3, with a possible D match to TRBD1 (5 bases). Germline V CDR1 and CDR2: SGHTA, FQGTGA. Between the trimmed V and J ends, which lost 5 bases and 2 bases, there was a span of 13 bases. This CDR3 is 15 amino acids long. The CDR3 nucleotides read TGTGCCAGCAGCGCCTCGGGGCCCCCTGGAAACACCATATATTTT. Encoded protein: CASSASGPPGNTIYF. The variable domain in full, completed from reference TRBV7-3 and TRBJ1-3, reads GAGVSQTPSNKVTEKGKYVELRCDPISGHTALYWYRQSLGQGPEFLIYFQGTGAADDSGLPNDRFFAVRPEGSVSTLKIQRTERGDSAVYLCASSASGPPGNTIYFGEGSWLTVV.

This clonotype was counted a few times. The V gene is TRBV19, the J gene TRBJ2-7, with a possible D match to TRBD2 (6 bases). The CDR3 extends over 18 amino acids. V was trimmed by 2 bases and J by 6 bases, leaving 26 bases between them. The V gene's germline CDR1 is LNHDA and CDR2 SQIVND (reference sequence). Written as DNA, the CDR3 is TGTGCCAGTAGTATAAGAATCGGGAGCCGATGGGAGCCTGGCGAGCAGTACTTC. Its protein product is CASSIRIGSRWEPGEQYF.

This clonotype has a handful of counts. The rearrangement joins TRBV20-1 to TRBJ1-6; D might be TRBD1 (6 bases). Trimming shortened V by 1 base and J by 5 bases, and 9 bases separated the two germline ends. CDR3 length: 14 residues. Germline V gene lookup returns CDR1 DFQATT and CDR2 SNEGSKA (reference sequence). CDR3 in amino acids: CSARAGTNNSPLHF. The CDR3 DNA reads TGCAGTGCTAGAGCCGGGACAAATAATTCACCCCTCCACTTT.